This TCR beta chain was captured in a study of blood T cell repertoires in COVID-19 (dated by TCRdb to the early 2020s). Looking at the study overall: Collaborator samples came from the United States, Italy and Spain and covered acute and convalescent phases of COVID-19. The prospective study material was composed of cDNA or gDNA derived from T cells, B-cell-depleted T cells, or PBMCs. Deeply sampled blood TCRbeta repertoires from subjects exposed to, actively infected with, or recovered from COVID-19 were included in the dataset. The repertoires were released in a freely available public database intended as a resource for research on the immune response to SARS-CoV-2. The samples were drawn from two sources: the first 160 participants of the ongoing ImmuneRACE study, and fewer than 1,500 subjects contributed by 6 global collaborators. Sample metadata almost always included a de-identified subject ID, COVID-19 status, age in years and sex. Where available, HLA class I and class II types were obtained from metadata supplied by the sample provider rather than from assay-based typing.

TCRbeta CDR3 regions were amplified from genomic DNA by means of the immunoSEQ Assay, a bias-controlled multiplex PCR. As for how the authors treated the data: The number of nucleated cells in each sample was estimated from the amplification of reference gene primers within the assay. Sequence reads were collapsed and filtered to measure the absolute abundance of every unique TCRbeta CDR3 rearrangement. For each sample, productive Simpson clonality was calculated as the square root of Simpson's diversity index over productive rearrangements. TCRdb carries this immuneACCESS record with in-frame sequences only. Its versions omit some clonotypes, under half of them owing to an unresolved V gene in the studies checked, with the rest unexplained. The D gene and trimming were derived from the DNA, and the V and J assignments and clone size from that table. The table for this sample lists about 260,000 clones; just under 90% of them were counted only once. The biggest ten clones account for over 3.5% of the sample.

Reading from cysteine to phenylalanine, the CDR3 counts 15 amino acids. The sequence is cut down to CDR3 DNA, 45 bases in frame from base 1. V is clipped by 3 bases and J by 7 bases, and the sequence between their germline boundaries is 13 bases long. Per the germline V gene (reference sequence), LNHDA is the CDR1 and SQIVND is the CDR2. Comments on this clone: The antigen it binds to is not known. No much larger clone is present one base from it, and per-base qualities are unavailable.

The collaborating institutions used their own protocols to collect whole blood in K2EDTA tubes. For TCRbeta analysis, collaborator samples were shipped as frozen whole blood, as isolated PBMCs, or as DNA extracted from either sample type. Overall study outcomes, separate from this receptor: How much clinical and demographic metadata was included differed by source and by participant, and the metadata was provided uncurated.

In this chain, TRBV19 is recombined with TRBJ1-6; the D gene cannot be named for sure. This TCR derives from a woman aged 40 to 49 with acute or convalescent COVID-19. Input material: peripheral blood. The bases read TGTGCCAGTAGTATCCTAACGGAGTCGAATTCACCCCTCCACTTT. Its protein reads: CASSILTESNSPLHF.